This TCR beta chain was captured by sequencing in a study of early T cells in non-severe SARS-CoV-2 infection. About the research overall: RNA in bulk from unsorted whole blood was sequenced, and chains were unpaired.

This clonotype occurred many times. No antigen is known for it. Individual cDNA molecules carried attached unique molecular identifiers. In TCRdb, the 5' RACE reads were re-called with MiXCR into one record per CDR3 protein. The sample includes 20,000 to 30,000 distinct CDR3 sequences, 4.3% seen only once; the top ten take 15% to 18%. Study findings and constraints: Anti-spike CD8 specificities were favored by VDJdb matching, whose results missed private and CD4 specificities.

CDR1 KGHDR and CDR2 SFDVKD come from the germline V gene. The CDR3 has 13 amino acids. The V end lost 2 bases, the J end lost 7 bases, and 8 bases lay between the germline ends. The TCR comes from an adult who was a healthcare worker with PCR-confirmed SARS-CoV-2 infection or an uninfected control (not recorded which). Sequencing used whole blood. The rearrangement links TRBV24-1 to TRBJ2-4; D is undetermined. The CDR3 DNA reads TGTGCCACCAGTGATTCCGATCTGAACATTCAGTACTTC. This sequence encodes CATSDSDLNIQYF.